The 5 T cell receptor beta chains presented below share a single source sample, sequenced in a study of OX40 agonist ivuxolimab in advanced cancers. Libraries were prepared by immunoSEQ multiplex PCR; TCRdb keeps only in-frame clonotypes and omits some of them. Of over 55,000 clones in the sample, approximately 90% were seen once. This sample comprised CD4+ or CD8+ T cells sorted from blood, obtained in a trial of the OX40 agonist ivuxolimab. Every receptor here comes from an adult with an advanced solid tumor such as melanoma, head and neck, liver or kidney cancer.

The chain employs TRBV30 and TRBJ1-1; TRBD1 aligns across 7 bases. V shed 2 bases, J shed 3 bases, and the junction held 3 bases outside the gene matches. Germline CDR1 is GTSNPN and CDR2 is SVGIG (reference sequence). The CDR3 has 13 amino acids. The CDR3 sequence is CAWSQGGYTEAFF. The CDR3, as DNA: TGTGCCTGGAGTCAGGGGGGTTACACTGAAGCTTTCTTT.

This chain uses TRBV30 with TRBJ1-2; no clear D. With 1 base removed from V and 2 bases from J, the gap between germline ends came to 5 bases. The CDR3 extends over 12 amino acids. Germline CDR1 and CDR2: GTSNPN and SVGIG (reference sequence). CDR3 bases: TGTGCCTGGAGTGGACACAACTATGGCTACACCTTC. It is translated as CAWSGHNYGYTF. The whole variable domain, remainder taken from reference TRBV30 and TRBJ1-2, is SQTIHQWPATLVQPVGSPLSLECTVEGTSNPNLYWYRQAAGRGLQLLFYSVGIGQISSEVPQNLSASRPQDRQFILSSKKLLLSDSGFYLCAWSGHNYGYTFGSGTRLTVV.

The chain has TRBV6-5 and TRBJ1-2; TRBD1 aligns across 11 bases. With 8 bases clipped from V and 3 bases from J, the junction kept 5 bases outside the gene matches. The CDR3 runs 14 residues. CDR1 is MNHEY, CDR2 SVGAGI, per germline. The CDR3 loop reads CASRDRGADYGYTF. The CDR3 coding sequence is TGTGCCAGCCGGGACAGGGGGGCGGACTATGGCTACACCTTC.

This chain connects TRBV20-1 to TRBJ1-2, with D possibly being TRBD1 (6 bases). This CDR3 spans 11 amino acids. Trimming shortened V by 8 bases and J by 6 bases, and 13 bases separated the two germline ends. Germline-derived CDR1 and CDR2 are DFQATT and SNEGSKA (reference sequence). CDR3 sequence: CSSKTGNGYTF. The CDR3 region has the DNA TGCAGTTCTAAGACAGGCAATGGCTACACCTTC.

In its sample, this clone is medium-sized. V gene TRBV30 combines with J gene TRBJ2-5; no clear D. This CDR3 is built from 13 residues. The ends were cut back, 0 bases at V and 4 bases at J, with 9 bases in the middle. Germline-derived CDR1 and CDR2 are GTSNPN and SVGIG (reference sequence). Here the CDR3 reads CAWSVMGSETQYF. As DNA, the CDR3 is TGTGCCTGGAGTGTGATGGGGTCAGAGACCCAGTACTTC.